The 10 T cell receptor beta chains below all came from one sample that was sequenced in a study of CD4+ T cells in melanoma. Sequencing was performed with immunoSEQ multiplex PCR; in TCRdb, only in-frame clones are kept and a portion is missing. The sample records 7,200 or so clones, roughly 70% being singletons. Sequenced sample: cells from a culture (not recorded whether cultured in vitro). The receptors here all came from a human donor with melanoma.

This clone is medium-sized in the sample. The CDR3 bases are TGTGCCAGCTCACCAGATAGTGAAGGAATTAGCAATCAGCCCCAGCATTTT. It yields the protein CASSPDSEGISNQPQHF. The rearrangement uses TRBV18 and TRBJ1-5; no firm D call. CDR3 length: 17 amino acids. Trimming cost V 2 bases and J 0 bases, with 14 bases left between them. CDR1 is KGHSH, CDR2 LQKENI, per germline.

The chain recombines TRBV9 with TRBJ2-1; D may correspond to TRBD1 or TRBD2 (5 bases each). The length of the CDR3 is 15 residues. V dropped 4 bases and J dropped 2 bases, with 13 bases sitting between them. Germline V CDR1 and CDR2: SGDLS, YYNGEE. The CDR3 loop is CASSIRDGPYNEQFF. CDR3 sequence (DNA): TGTGCCAGCAGCATTAGGGACGGACCCTACAATGAGCAGTTCTTC.

The rearrangement uses TRBV2 and TRBJ1-5; 9 nucleotides align to TRBD1. The germline CDR1 and CDR2 sequences are SNHLY and FYNNEI. The junction had 9 bases not matched to a gene; V was cut back by 6 bases and J by 6 bases. This CDR3 region has 15 residues. The CDR3 is CASRAGTGTAQPQHF. The CDR3 DNA sequence: TGTGCCAGCAGAGCCGGGACAGGGACGGCTCAGCCCCAGCATTTT.

The rearrangement uses TRBV7-9 and TRBJ2-5; 8 positions match TRBD2. V was clipped by 1 base and J by 5 bases; unmatched bases: 9. The CDR3 covers 16 residues. Germline V gene sequence: CDR1 SEHNR, CDR2 FQNEAQ (reference sequence). Here the CDR3 DNA reads TGTGCCAGCAGCTTAGTTCACCTAGCGGGCGGGGAGACCCAGTACTTC. The encoded protein is CASSLVHLAGGETQYF.

The V call is TRBV7-3, the J call TRBJ2-5; the D gene is possibly TRBD2 (6 bases). The CDR3 is 13 residues long. Per germline, CDR1 SGHTA and CDR2 FQGTGA. Deletions cut 3 bases from V and 7 bases from J, with 12 bases between. The CDR3 DNA reads as TGTGCCAGCAGCTTGCACACCGGGGGGACCCAGTACTTC. It codes for CASSLHTGGTQYF.

The V call is TRBV28, the J call TRBJ1-1; D gene unclear. The CDR3 consists of 14 residues. CDR1 and CDR2 (germline): MDHEN, SYDVKM. With 3 bases removed from V and 1 base from J, the gap between germline ends came to 9 bases. This CDR3 reads CASSFLASNTEAFF. The CDR3 DNA reads as TGTGCCAGCAGTTTTCTCGCGTCGAACACTGAAGCTTTCTTT.

Relative to its sample, this clone is medium-sized. The genes are TRBV7-6 and TRBJ1-1, with a weak D call TRBD1 (5 bases). Per germline, CDR1 SGHVS and CDR2 FNYEAQ. The CDR3 is 13 amino acids. V gave up 4 bases and J gave up 1 base, with 7 bases separating them. The CDR3 is CASSSDTNTEAFF. The CDR3 nucleotides are TGTGCCAGCAGCTCGGACACGAACACTGAAGCTTTCTTT. Full variable domain (rest looked up from reference TRBV7-6 and TRBJ1-1): GAGVSQSPRYKVTKRGQDVALRCDPISGHVSLYWYRQALGQGPEFLTYFNYEAQQDKSGLPNDRFSAERPEGSISTLTIQRTEQRDSAMYRCASSSDTNTEAFFGQGTRLTVV.

The chain uses TRBV9 and TRBJ2-7; TRBD1 is a possible D gene (6 bases). There are 15 residues in the CDR3. V gave up 1 base and J gave up 6 bases, with 17 bases separating them. In germline, CDR1 is SGDLS, CDR2 YYNGEE. CDR3 protein: CASSVSYREGVEQYF. The CDR3 region has the DNA TGTGCCAGCAGCGTAAGTTACAGGGAAGGAGTCGAGCAGTACTTC.

The chain combines TRBV5-7 with TRBJ2-4; 7 bases map to TRBD2. TRBV5-7 is an open reading frame whose function is uncertain. This CDR3 spans 16 amino acids. With 4 bases clipped from V and 1 base from J, the junction kept 8 bases outside the gene matches. The CDR3: CASSNRGVGAKNIQYF. For the CDR3, the DNA is TGTGCCAGCAGCAATCGGGGGGTCGGGGCCAAAAACATTCAGTACTTC.

This sequence joins TRBV5-6 and TRBJ2-2; 8 nucleotides match TRBD1. The germline CDR1 and CDR2 sequences are SGHDT and YYEEEE. Unmatched junction bases numbered 4, after V lost 3 bases and J lost 6 bases. The CDR3 spans 14 residues. The CDR3 DNA reads as TGTGCCAGCAGCTGGACAGGGTACGCCGGGGAGCTGTTTTTT. Protein product: CASSWTGYAGELFF.